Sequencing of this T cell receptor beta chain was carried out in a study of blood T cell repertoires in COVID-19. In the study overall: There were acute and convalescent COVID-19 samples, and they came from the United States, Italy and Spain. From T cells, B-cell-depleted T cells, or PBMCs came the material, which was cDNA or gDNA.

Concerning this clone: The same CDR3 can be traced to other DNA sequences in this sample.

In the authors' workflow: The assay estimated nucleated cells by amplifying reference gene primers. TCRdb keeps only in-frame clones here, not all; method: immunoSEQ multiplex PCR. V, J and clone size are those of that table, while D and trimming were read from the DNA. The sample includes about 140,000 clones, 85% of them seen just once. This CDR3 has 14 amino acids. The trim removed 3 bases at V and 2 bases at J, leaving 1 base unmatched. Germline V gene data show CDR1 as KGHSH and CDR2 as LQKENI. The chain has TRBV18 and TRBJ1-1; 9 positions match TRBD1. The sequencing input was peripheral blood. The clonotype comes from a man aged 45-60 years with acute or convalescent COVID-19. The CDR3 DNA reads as TGTGCCAGCTCACCGGGACAGGGAAACACTGAAGCTTTCTTT. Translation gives CASSPGQGNTEAFF.